What follows describes a single T cell receptor beta chain. The source of the sample is a study of blood T cell repertoires in COVID-19. Study at large: From T cells, B-cell-depleted T cells, or PBMCs came the material, which was cDNA or gDNA.

Methods used by the authors: Amplified reference gene primers provided the basis for estimating nucleated cell counts. This table comes from immunoSEQ multiplex PCR, and its TCRdb copy is limited to in-frame clones, with some not included. That table furnishes V, J and clone size, whereas the DNA furnished D and trimming. The sample holds roughly 190,000 clones, approximately 90% seen once. The CDR3 is made up of 12 amino acids. Between the trimmed V and J ends, which lost 1 base and 4 bases, there was a span of 4 bases. The sample was peripheral blood. This clonotype was sampled from a man between 18 and 29 years old with active or convalescent COVID-19. The chain couples TRBV12-3 or TRBV12-4 to TRBJ1-1; D ambiguous. Here the CDR3 reads CASSLVFTEAFF. Here the CDR3 DNA reads TGTGCCAGCAGTTTAGTCTTCACTGAAGCTTTCTTT.